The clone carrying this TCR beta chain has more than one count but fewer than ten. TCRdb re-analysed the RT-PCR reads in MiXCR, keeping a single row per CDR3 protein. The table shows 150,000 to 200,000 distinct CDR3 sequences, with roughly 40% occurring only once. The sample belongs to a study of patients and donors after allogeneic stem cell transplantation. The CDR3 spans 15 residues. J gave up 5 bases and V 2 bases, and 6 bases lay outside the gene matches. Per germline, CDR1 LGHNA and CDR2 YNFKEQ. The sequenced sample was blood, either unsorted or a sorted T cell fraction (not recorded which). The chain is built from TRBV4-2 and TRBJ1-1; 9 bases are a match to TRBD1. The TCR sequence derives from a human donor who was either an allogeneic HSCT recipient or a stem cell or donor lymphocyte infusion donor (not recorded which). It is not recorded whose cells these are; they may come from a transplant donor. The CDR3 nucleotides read TGTGCCAGCAGCCAACAGGGACAGGGTAGTACTGAAGCTTTCTTT. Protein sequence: CASSQQGQGSTEAFF.